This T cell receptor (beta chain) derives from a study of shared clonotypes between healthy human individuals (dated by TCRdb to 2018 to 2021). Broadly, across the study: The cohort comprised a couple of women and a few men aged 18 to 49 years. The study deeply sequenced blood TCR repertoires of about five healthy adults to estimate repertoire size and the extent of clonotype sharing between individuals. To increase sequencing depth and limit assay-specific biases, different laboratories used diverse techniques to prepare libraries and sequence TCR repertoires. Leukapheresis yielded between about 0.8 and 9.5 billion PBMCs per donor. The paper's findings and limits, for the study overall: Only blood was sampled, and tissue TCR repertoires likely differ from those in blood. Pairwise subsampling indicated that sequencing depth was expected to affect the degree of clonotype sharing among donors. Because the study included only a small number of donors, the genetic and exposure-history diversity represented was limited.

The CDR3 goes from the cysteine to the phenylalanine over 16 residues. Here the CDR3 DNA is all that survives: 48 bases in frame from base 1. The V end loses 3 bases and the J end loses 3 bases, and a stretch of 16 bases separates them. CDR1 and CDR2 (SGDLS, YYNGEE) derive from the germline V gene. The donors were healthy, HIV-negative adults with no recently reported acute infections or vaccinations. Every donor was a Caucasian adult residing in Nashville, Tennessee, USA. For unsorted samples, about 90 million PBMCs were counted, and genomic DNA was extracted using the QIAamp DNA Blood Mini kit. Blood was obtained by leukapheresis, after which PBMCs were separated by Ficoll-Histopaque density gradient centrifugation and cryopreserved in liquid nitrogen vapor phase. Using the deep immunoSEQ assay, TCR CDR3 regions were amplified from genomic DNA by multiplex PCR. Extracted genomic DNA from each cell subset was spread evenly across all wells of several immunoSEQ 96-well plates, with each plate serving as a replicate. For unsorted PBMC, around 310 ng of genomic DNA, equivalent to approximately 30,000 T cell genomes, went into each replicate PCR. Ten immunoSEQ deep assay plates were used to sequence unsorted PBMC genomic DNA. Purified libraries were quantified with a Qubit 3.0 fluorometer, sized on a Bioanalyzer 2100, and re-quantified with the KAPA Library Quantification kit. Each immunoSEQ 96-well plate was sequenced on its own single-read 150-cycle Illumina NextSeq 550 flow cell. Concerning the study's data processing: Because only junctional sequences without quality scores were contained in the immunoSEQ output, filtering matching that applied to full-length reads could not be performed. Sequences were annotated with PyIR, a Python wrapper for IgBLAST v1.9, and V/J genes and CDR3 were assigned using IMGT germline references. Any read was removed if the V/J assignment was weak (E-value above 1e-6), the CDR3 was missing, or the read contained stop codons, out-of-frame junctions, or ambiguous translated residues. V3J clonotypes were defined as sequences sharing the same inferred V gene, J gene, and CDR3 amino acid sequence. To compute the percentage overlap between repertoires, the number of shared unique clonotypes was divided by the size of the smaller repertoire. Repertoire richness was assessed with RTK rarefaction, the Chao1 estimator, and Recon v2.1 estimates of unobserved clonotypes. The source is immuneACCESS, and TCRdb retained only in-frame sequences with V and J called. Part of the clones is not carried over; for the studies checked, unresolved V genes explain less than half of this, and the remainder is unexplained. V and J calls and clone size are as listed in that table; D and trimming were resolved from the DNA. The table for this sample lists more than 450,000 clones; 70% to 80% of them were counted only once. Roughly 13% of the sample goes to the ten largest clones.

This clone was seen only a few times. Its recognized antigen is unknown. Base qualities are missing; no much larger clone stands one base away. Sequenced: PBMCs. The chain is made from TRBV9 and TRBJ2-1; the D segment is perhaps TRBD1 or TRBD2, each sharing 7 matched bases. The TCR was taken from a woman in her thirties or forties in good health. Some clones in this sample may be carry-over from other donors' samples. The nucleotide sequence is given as TGTGCCAGCAGCGCCCCCAGCGGGACAGACTACAATGAGCAGTTCTTC. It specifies CASSAPSGTDYNEQFF.